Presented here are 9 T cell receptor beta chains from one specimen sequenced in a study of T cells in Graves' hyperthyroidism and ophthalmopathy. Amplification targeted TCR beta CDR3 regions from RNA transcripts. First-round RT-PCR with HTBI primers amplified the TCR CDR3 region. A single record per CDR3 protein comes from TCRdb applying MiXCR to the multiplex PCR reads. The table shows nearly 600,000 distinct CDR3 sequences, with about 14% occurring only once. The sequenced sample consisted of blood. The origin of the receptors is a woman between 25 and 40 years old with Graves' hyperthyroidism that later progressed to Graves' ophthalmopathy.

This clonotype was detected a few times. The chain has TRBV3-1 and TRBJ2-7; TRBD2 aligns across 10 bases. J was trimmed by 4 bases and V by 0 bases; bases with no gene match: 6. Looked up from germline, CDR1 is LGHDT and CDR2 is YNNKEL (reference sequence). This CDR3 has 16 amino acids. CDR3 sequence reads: CASSQEGAGGLYEQYF. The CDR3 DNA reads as TGTGCCAGCAGCCAAGAGGGAGCGGGAGGGTTATACGAGCAGTACTTC.

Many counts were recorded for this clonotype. The DNA of the CDR3 is TGTGCCAGCAGTGAAGGCCGGGGGCCGACCTACGAGCAGTACTTC. Amino acids: CASSEGRGPTYEQYF. The chain carries TRBV2 and TRBJ2-7; D tentatively reads TRBD1 or TRBD2 (6 bases each). CDR3 length equals 15 residues. Per the germline V gene, CDR1 is SNHLY and CDR2 is FYNNEI. Between the trimmed V and J ends, which lost 1 base and 2 bases, there was a span of 12 bases.

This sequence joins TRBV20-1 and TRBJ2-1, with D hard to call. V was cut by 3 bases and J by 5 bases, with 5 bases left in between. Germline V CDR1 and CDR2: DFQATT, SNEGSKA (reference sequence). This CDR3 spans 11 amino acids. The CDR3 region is CSASRHNEQFF. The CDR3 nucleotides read TGCAGTGCTAGCCGTCACAATGAGCAGTTCTTC.

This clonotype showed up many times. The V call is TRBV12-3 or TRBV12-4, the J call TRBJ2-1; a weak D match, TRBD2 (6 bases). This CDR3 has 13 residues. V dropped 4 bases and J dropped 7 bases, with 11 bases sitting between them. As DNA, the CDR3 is TGTGCCAGCAGTTGGGGGGAGCGTAATGAGCAGTTCTTC. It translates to CASSWGERNEQFF.

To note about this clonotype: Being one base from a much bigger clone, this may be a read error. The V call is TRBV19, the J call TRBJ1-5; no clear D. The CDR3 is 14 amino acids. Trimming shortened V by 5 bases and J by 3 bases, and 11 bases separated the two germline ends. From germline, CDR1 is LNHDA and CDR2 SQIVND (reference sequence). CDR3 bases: TGTGCCAGTAGTGCCGCGAGGTTCAATCAGCCCCAGCATTTT. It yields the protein CASSAARFNQPQHF.

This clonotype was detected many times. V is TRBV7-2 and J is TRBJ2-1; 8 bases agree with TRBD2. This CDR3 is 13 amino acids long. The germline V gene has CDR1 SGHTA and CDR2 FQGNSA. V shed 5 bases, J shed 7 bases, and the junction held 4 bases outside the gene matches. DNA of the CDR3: TGTGCCAGCAGCCCGGGACTAGGGAATGAGCAGTTCTTC. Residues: CASSPGLGNEQFF.

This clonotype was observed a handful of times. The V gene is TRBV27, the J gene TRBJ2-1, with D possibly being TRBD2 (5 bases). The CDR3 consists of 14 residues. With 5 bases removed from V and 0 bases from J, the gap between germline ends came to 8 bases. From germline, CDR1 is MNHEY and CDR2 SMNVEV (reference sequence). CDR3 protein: CASSGESSYNEQFF. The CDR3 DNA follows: TGTGCCAGCAGTGGGGAGAGCTCCTACAATGAGCAGTTCTTC.

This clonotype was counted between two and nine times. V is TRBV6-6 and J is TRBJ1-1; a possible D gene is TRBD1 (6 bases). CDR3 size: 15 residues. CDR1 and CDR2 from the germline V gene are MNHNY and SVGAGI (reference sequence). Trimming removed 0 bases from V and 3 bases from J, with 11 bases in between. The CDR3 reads CASSYSQGMDTEAFF. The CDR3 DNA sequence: TGTGCCAGCAGTTACTCGCAGGGGATGGACACTGAAGCTTTCTTT.

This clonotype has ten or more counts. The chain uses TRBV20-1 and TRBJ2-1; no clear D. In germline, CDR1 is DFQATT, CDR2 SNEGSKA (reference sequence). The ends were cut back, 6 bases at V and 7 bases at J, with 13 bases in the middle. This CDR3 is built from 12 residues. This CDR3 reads CSAFRNGNEQFF. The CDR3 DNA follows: TGCAGTGCCTTTAGGAACGGGAATGAGCAGTTCTTC.